These 15 T cell receptor beta chains were all obtained from the same sample, sequenced in a study of blood T cell repertoires in COVID-19. Data came from immunoSEQ multiplex PCR; TCRdb stores just in-frame clones and leaves some out. The data show about 46,000 clones, with 88% seen just once and about 8.8% held by the top ten. Sequencing was carried out using peripheral blood. All receptors come from a man in his fifties or sixties with active COVID-19.

J is TRBJ2-3 and V is TRBV7-7; D gene unclear. CDR1 is SSHAT, CDR2 FNYEAQ, per germline (reference sequence). The CDR3 is 15 amino acids. V was pared by 0 bases and J by 0 bases, with 7 bases between. Written as DNA, the CDR3 is TGTGCCAGCAGCTTAGCTCCCCTTAGCACAGATACGCAGTATTTT. This encodes CASSLAPLSTDTQYF.

There are a few counts of this clone. The CDR3 loop reads CASSYVGRPGYEQYF. The CDR3 DNA sequence: TGTGCCAGCAGTTACGTCGGCCGTCCGGGGTACGAGCAGTACTTC. The chain carries TRBV6-7 and TRBJ2-7, with D possibly matching TRBD2 (5 bases). TRBV6-7 is an open reading frame, and its role is uncertain. There are 15 residues in the CDR3. Trimming removed 2 bases at V and 4 bases at J, with 15 bases between.

In this sample, this clone turned up a few times. The chain links TRBV6-1 to TRBJ2-7, with TRBD2 matching 10 bases. This CDR3 contains 16 residues. Looked up from germline, CDR1 is MNHNS and CDR2 is SASEGT. Losses at the gene ends were 3 bases for V and 2 bases for J; bases not matched to a gene: 7. This CDR3 is CASSDLRTSGAYEQYF. As DNA, the CDR3 is TGTGCCAGCAGTGACTTGCGGACTAGCGGTGCCTACGAGCAGTACTTC.

This sequence joins TRBV7-2 and TRBJ1-5, with 8 bases that match TRBD1. CDR1 and CDR2 (germline): SGHTA, FQGNSA. The V segment lost 2 bases and the J segment 0 bases; nucleotides outside the gene matches: 6. This CDR3 is 17 amino acids long. CDR3 in DNA: TGTGCCAGCAGCTTAAGGACAGGGTCATATAGCAATCAGCCCCAGCATTTT. The encoded protein is CASSLRTGSYSNQPQHF.

The chain couples TRBV7-2 to TRBJ2-5, with TRBD2 matching over 13 bases. This CDR3 has 19 amino acids. Germline CDR1 is SGHTA and CDR2 is FQGNSA. The J segment lost 2 bases and the V segment lost 5 bases, leaving 14 bases of the junction unmatched. The CDR3 DNA is TGTGCCAGCAGCCCGCTGACTAGCGGGGGGCTTGACGTACAAGAGACCCAGTACTTC. This sequence encodes CASSPLTSGGLDVQETQYF. The full variable domain, in which reference TRBV7-2 and TRBJ2-5 provide the parts outside the CDR3, is GAGVSQSPSNKVTEKGKDVELRCDPISGHTALYWYRQSLGQGLEFLIYFQGNSAPDKSGLPSDRFSAERTGGSVSTLTIQRTQQEDSAVYLCASSPLTSGGLDVQETQYFGPGTRLLVL.

The J gene is TRBJ1-1, the V gene TRBV15; TRBD1 matches 9 bases. Losses at the gene ends were 5 bases for V and 6 bases for J; bases not matched to a gene: 7. Germline V gives CDR1 LNHNV, CDR2 YYDKDF (reference sequence). This CDR3 is built from 14 residues. The CDR3, as DNA: TGTGCCACCAGCTCCCGACAGGGGGTCTCTGAAGCTTTCTTT. This translates into CATSSRQGVSEAFF.

The V call is TRBV7-3, the J call TRBJ1-2; the match to TRBD1 covers 8 bases. This CDR3 spans 14 amino acids. Germline CDR1 SGHTA, CDR2 FQGTGA. J was trimmed by 3 bases and V by 5 bases; bases with no gene match: 5. The CDR3 protein is CASSLGTGDYGYTF. The CDR3 DNA reads TGTGCCAGCAGCCTCGGGACAGGCGACTATGGCTACACCTTC.

The chain combines TRBV27 with TRBJ2-1, with 9 bases fitting TRBD2. With 0 bases clipped from V and 3 bases from J, the junction kept 3 bases outside the gene matches. From germline, CDR1 is MNHEY and CDR2 SMNVEV (reference sequence). There are 16 residues in the CDR3. The CDR3 loop reads CASSLSGTSSYNEQFF. CDR3 DNA sequence: TGTGCCAGCAGTTTATCTGGGACTAGCAGCTACAATGAGCAGTTCTTC.

CDR3 DNA: TGCAGCGTTCTCCTCAGTCTCGAGGGGACCCAGTACTTC. Its translation is CSVLLSLEGTQYF. The chain employs TRBV29-1 and TRBJ2-5; D is possibly TRBD2 (5 bases). Per germline, CDR1 SQVTM and CDR2 ANQGSEA. This CDR3 has 13 amino acids. Trimming cost V 5 bases and J 7 bases, with 17 bases left between them.

The chain carries TRBV4-1 and TRBJ1-2; 10 bases align to TRBD1. CDR1 and CDR2 from the germline V gene are MGHRA and YSYEKL. V shed 1 base and J 5 bases; nucleotides not matched to a gene: 7. This CDR3 is 16 amino acids long. This CDR3 is CASSQAGQGVGYGYTF. DNA of the CDR3: TGCGCCAGCAGCCAAGCTGGACAGGGGGTGGGGTATGGCTACACCTTC.

The gene calls are TRBV24-1 and TRBJ2-3; weak D call: TRBD2 (6 bases). The V and J ends lost 3 bases and 0 bases respectively, with 18 bases between them. The CDR3 is made up of 18 amino acids. Germline values: CDR1 KGHDR, CDR2 SFDVKD. As DNA, the CDR3 is TGTGCCACCAGTGATCCGATCTTTAGCGGAGCTAGCACAGATACGCAGTATTTT. This codes for CATSDPIFSGASTDTQYF.

The gene calls are TRBV18 and TRBJ2-7; 10 bases fit TRBD1. Germline lookup yields CDR1 KGHSH and CDR2 LQKENI. V gave up 5 bases and J gave up 4 bases; unmatched junction bases: 8. The CDR3 sequence is 15 residues long. The CDR3 DNA follows: TGTGCCAGCTCATCCGGGACAGGGGTGCTTTACGAGCAGTACTTC. It translates to CASSSGTGVLYEQYF.

The gene calls are TRBV28 and TRBJ1-1; 7 bases are a match to TRBD1. The V gene end was trimmed by 6 bases and the J gene end by 0 bases; junction bases not matched to a gene: 13. The germline gives CDR1 MDHEN, CDR2 SYDVKM. The CDR3 loop spans 17 amino acids. CDR3 DNA: TGTGCCAGCAGGGGCCTGGGACAGACCTACATGAACACTGAAGCTTTCTTT. It encodes CASRGLGQTYMNTEAFF. The entire variable domain, with the rest obtained from reference TRBV28 and TRBJ1-1, is as follows: DVKVTQSSRYLVKRTGEKVFLECVQDMDHENMFWYRQDPGLGLRLIYFSYDVKMKEKGDIPEGYSVSREKKERFSLILESASTNQTSMYLCASRGLGQTYMNTEAFFGQGTRLTVV.

This rearrangement joins TRBV5-1 to TRBJ1-1; 11 bases match TRBD1. Germline CDR1 reads SGHRS; CDR2 reads YFSETQ. J was trimmed by 1 base and V by 5 bases; bases with no gene match: 4. The CDR3 has 15 amino acids. Written as DNA, the CDR3 is TGCGCCAGCAGAGGACAGGGGGCGGCGAACACTGAAGCTTTCTTT. It yields the protein CASRGQGAANTEAFF.

There are a few counts of this clone. The chain carries TRBV7-9 and TRBJ2-2; D may be TRBD2 (5 bases). Germline loops: CDR1 SEHNR, CDR2 FQNEAQ (reference sequence). The CDR3 length is 14 residues. Trimming took off 5 bases at V and 5 bases at J, with 12 bases between the two ends. CDR3 in DNA: TGTGCCAGCAGCCCCGCGTCGGGGACCGGGGAGCTGTTTTTT. Its protein is CASSPASGTGELFF.